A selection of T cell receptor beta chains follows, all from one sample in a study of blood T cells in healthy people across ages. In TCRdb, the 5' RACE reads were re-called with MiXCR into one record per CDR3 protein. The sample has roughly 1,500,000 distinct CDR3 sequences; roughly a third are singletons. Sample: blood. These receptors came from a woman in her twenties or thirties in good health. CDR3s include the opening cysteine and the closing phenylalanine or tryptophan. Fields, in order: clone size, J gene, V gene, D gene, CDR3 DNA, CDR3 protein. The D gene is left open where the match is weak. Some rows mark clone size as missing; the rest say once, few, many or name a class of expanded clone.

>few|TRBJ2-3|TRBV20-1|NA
TGCAGTGCTAGAGACCCGGGGGGCCCGGCAGATACGCAGTATTTT
CSARDPGGPADTQYF
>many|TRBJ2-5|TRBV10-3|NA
TGTGCCATCAGCGACTTCCAAGAGACCCAGTACTTC
CAISDFQETQYF
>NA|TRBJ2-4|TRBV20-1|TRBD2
TGCAGTGCTAGTTGGGGGGGGAGGAACATTCAGTACTTC
CSASWGGRNIQYF
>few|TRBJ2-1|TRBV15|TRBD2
TGTGCCGCCAGCAGAGACCGACTAGCGGGGCCCTCCTACAATGAGCAGTTCTTC
CAASRDRLAGPSYNEQFF
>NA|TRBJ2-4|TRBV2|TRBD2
TGTGCCAGCAGTGAGGCTAGCGGGACAATGATACGAGCCAAAAACATTCAGTACTTC
CASSEASGTMIRAKNIQYF
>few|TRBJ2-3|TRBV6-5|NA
TGTGCCAGCAGACACTCGGTCTCGGCACGGGATACGCAGTATTTT
CASRHSVSARDTQYF
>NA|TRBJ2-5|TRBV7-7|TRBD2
TGTGCCAGCAGCTTACGCGGCGGGGGGTATCAAGAGACCCAGTACTTC
CASSLRGGGYQETQYF
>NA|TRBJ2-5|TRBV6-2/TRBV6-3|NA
TGTGCCAGCAGTTACACCGTATTGGGCGGTAATCCAGTGGAGACCCAGTACTTC
CASSYTVLGGNPVETQYF
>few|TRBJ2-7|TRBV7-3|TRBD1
TGTGCCAGCAGCTTGTGGACAGGGGACGAGCAGTACTTC
CASSLWTGDEQYF
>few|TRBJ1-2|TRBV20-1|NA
TGCAGTGCTAGTGCCGGGCTGGGTGGCTACACCTTC
CSASAGLGGYTF
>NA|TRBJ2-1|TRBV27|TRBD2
TGTGCCAGCAGTCCGGGAGGCAGTTACTACAATGAGCAGTTCTTC
CASSPGGSYYNEQFF
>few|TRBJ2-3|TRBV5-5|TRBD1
TGTGCCAGCAGCTTGGCAGGGACAGGCGGGTATACGCAGTATTTT
CASSLAGTGGYTQYF
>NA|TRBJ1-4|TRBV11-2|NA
TGTGCCAGCAGCTTGGGATTCAATGAAAAACTGTTTTTT
CASSLGFNEKLFF
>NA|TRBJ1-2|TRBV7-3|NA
TGTGCCAGCAGCAATTATGGGGGCGCGGGTGGCTACACCTTC
CASSNYGGAGGYTF
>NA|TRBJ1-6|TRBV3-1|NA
TGTGCCAGCAGCCAAGAAATTGGTAATTCACCCCTCCACTTT
CASSQEIGNSPLHF
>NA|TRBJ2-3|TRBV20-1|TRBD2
TGCAGTGCCCCACGAGCGGGAGTGCGGACAGATACGCAGTATTTT
CSAPRAGVRTDTQYF
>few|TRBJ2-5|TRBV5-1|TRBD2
TGCGCCAGCAGCATCAGACTAGCGGGAGGACAAGAGACCCAGTACTTC
CASSIRLAGGQETQYF
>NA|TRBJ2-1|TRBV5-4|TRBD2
TGTGCCAGCAGCCGAAGCGGGGGGCTCAGTAGAAATGAGCAGTTCTTC
CASSRSGGLSRNEQFF